The entry that follows covers one TCR beta chain sequence. What it binds is unknown. This sample was taken from a study of cytomegalovirus exposure and HLA in healthy donors. Regarding the study as a whole: Most subjects' HLA-A and HLA-B alleles were reportedly predicted from TCR beta sequences. Common viral pathogens seemed to be connected with several of the most significant clusters, according to a later analysis.

The PCR made use of 60 Vbeta and 13 Jbeta primers. TCRdb keeps only in-frame clones here, not all; method: immunoSEQ multiplex PCR. The table lists around 150,000 clones, more than 60% of them singletons. Germline CDR1 and CDR2: ENHRY and SYGVKD. CDR3 size: 12 residues. The chain combines TRBV10-3 with TRBJ2-5; 7 positions agree with TRBD1. The J call is in doubt because the DNA end fits TRBJ2-7 better. This TCR came from a woman in her fifties or sixties in good health and CMV-seronegative. Material: PBMCs. The CDR3 coding sequence is TGTGCCGCCCGGGACAGAGCCTACGAGCAGTACTTC. It yields the protein CAARDRAYEQYF.